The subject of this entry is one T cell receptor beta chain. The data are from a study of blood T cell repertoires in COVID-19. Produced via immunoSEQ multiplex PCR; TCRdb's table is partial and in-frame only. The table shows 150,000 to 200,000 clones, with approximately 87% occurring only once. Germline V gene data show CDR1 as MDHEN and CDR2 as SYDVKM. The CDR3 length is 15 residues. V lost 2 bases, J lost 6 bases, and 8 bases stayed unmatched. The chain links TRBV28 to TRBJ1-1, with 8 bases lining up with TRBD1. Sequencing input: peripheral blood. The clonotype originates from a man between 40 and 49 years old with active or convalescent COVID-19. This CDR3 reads CASSLLQGVGAEAFF. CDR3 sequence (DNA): TGTGCCAGCAGTTTACTACAGGGGGTTGGGGCTGAAGCTTTCTTT.